The present TCR beta chain was sequenced within a study of blood T cell repertoires in COVID-19. Study at large: COVID-19 samples collected from the United States, Italy and Spain covered acute and convalescent phases. PBMCs, B-cell-depleted T cells, or T cells were the source of the cDNA or gDNA that made up the material.

Per the study methods: How many nucleated cells were present was estimated from reference gene primer amplification. The table came from immunoSEQ multiplex PCR; TCRdb's copy has only in-frame clones and leaves some out. Clonal size and the V and J genes are those of that table, whereas D and trimming came from the DNA. The data hold 200,000 to 300,000 clones, with around 83% observed a single time. The clonotype comes from a woman aged 40 to 50 who had recovered from COVID-19. Sequencing input: peripheral blood.

In DNA, the CDR3 is TGTGCCAGCAGTTACAGCATTGTGGGGAGCTACAATGAGCAGTTCTTC. Protein: CASSYSIVGSYNEQFF. The rearrangement joins TRBV6-5 to TRBJ2-1; maybe TRBD2 (5 bases). CDR1 is MNHEY and CDR2 is SVGAGI in the germline V gene. Deletions cut 2 bases from V and 3 bases from J, with 14 bases between. The CDR3 length is 16 residues.